This T cell receptor (beta chain) was identified in a study of graft-versus-host responses after intestinal transplantation. General observations from the study: Early post-transplant HvG declines tracked with peak circulating GvH clone levels. The recipient marrow held GvH clones, and some of them showed up first in ileum or blood.

This clone was recorded only once. Its antigen is still unknown. This CDR3 contains 16 residues. Germline CDR1 LGHNA, CDR2 YNFKEQ. V dropped 2 bases and J dropped 5; count of bases not matched to a gene: 7. Produced via immunoSEQ multiplex PCR; TCRdb's table is partial and in-frame only. The sample includes 100,000 or so clones, 80% to 95% of them seen just once. The receptor was derived from a human donor who received an intestinal transplant. The material sequenced was unstimulated CD4+ T cells sorted from spleen or lymph node cells, taken before intestinal transplant. The chain has TRBV4-2 and TRBJ2-3, with TRBD2 matching 10 bases. The CDR3 here is CASSQPSGGVRDTQYF. CDR3 DNA: TGTGCCAGCAGCCAACCCAGCGGGGGGGTACGAGATACGCAGTATTTT.